This TCR beta chain was identified in a study of human T cells and chemical hapten exposure. Using its own MiXCR run on the RACE reads, TCRdb lists one record per CDR3 protein. The table lists 330,000 or so distinct CDR3 sequences, more than 5% of them singletons. There are many counts of this clonotype. The CDR3 runs to 13 residues. The V and J ends lost 8 bases and 3 bases respectively, with 13 bases between them. Per the germline V gene, CDR1 is MNHEY and CDR2 is SVGAGI. The time point here: patch test 2, 6 weeks after DPC sensitization. The treatment here: therapeutic diphenylcyclopropenone sensitization with weekly scalp DPC.

The sample in question was whole blood, obtained in connection with sensitization to the hapten diphenylcyclopropenone (DPC). The TCR originated in a woman under 30 with alopecia areata. Some clones in this sample may be carry-over from other donors' samples. The chain recombines TRBV6-5 with TRBJ1-1, with D possibly being TRBD1 (6 bases). The CDR3 DNA follows: TGTGCCAGCGGCAGGGGCAAGTACACTGAAGCTTTCTTT. Translated, it gives CASGRGKYTEAFF.